This T cell receptor (beta chain) originates from a study of cytomegalovirus exposure and HLA in healthy donors. The CDR3 totals 15 residues. V gave up 6 bases and J gave up 2 bases; unmatched junction bases: 7. Germline V CDR1 and CDR2: SNHLY, FYNNEI. The study ran its PCR with 60 Vbeta and 13 Jbeta primers. Repertoires were generated with immunoSEQ multiplex PCR, while TCRdb's copy carries only in-frame clones and drops some. The sample lists 30,000 to 50,000 clones; around 68% were seen once. This sequence joins TRBV2 and TRBJ2-5; 9 positions agree with TRBD2. Sequences were obtained from PBMCs. The receptor was isolated from a man aged 35-49 years in good health and CMV-seronegative. The CDR3 protein is CASSDSGGGQETQYF. CDR3 in DNA: TGTGCCAGCAGCGATAGCGGGGGCGGACAAGAGACCCAGTACTTC.